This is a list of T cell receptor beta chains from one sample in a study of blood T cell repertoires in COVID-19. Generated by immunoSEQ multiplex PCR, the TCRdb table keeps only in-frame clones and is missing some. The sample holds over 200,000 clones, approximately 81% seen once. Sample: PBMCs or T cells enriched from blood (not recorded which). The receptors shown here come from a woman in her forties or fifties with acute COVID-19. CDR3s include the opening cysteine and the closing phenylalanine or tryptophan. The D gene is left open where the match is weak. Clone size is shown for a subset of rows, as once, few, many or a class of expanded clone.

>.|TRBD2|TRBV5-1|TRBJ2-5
TGCGCCAGCAGCTGGAGACTAGCGGGAGAGGAGACCCAGTACTTC
CASSWRLAGEETQYF
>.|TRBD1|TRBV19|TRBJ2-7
TGTGCCAGTAGTACGACCGGGACAGGGGCATCCGAGCAGTACTTC
CASSTTGTGASEQYF
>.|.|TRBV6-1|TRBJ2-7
TGTGCCAGCAGTGAAAAGGTAGGGACAAGCTCCTACGAGCAGTACTTC
CASSEKVGTSSYEQYF
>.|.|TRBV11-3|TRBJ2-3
TGTGCCAGCAGCTTAGGTGAGGGTACGCAGTATTTT
CASSLGEGTQYF
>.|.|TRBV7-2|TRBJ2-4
TGTGCCAGCAGCTTAGCGACCGAAGCGGGGCAAGGGGGAAACATTCAGTACTTC
CASSLATEAGQGGNIQYF
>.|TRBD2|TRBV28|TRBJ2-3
TGTGCCAGCAGATCTAGCGGGGGGGCCTCCGATACGCAGTATTTT
CASRSSGGASDTQYF
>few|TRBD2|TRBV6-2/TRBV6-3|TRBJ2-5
TGTGCCAGCAGTTACTCGTTGTTAGGTTTGGCGGGGGATAAAGAGACCCAGTACTTC
CASSYSLLGLAGDKETQYF
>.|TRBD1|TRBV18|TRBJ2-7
TGTGCCAGCTCACCACCGGGACAGGGTCCGACCTACGAGCAGTACTTC
CASSPPGQGPTYEQYF
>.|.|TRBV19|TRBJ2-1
TGTGCCAGTAGGGGCCAGGGTTTGACCTACAATGAGCAGTTCTTC
CASRGQGLTYNEQFF
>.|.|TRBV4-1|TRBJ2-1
TGCGCCAGCAGCCACCTTGGTAGAGGGTATGATGAGCAGTTCTTC
CASSHLGRGYDEQFF
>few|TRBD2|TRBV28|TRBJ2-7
TGTGCCAGCAGATCTAGCGGGGGGGCCTTCAACGAGCAGTACTTC
CASRSSGGAFNEQYF
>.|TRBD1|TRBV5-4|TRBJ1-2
TGTGCCAGCAGCTTCTTACCGGGACAGGGGCTAAGGAGCTATGGCTACACCTTC
CASSFLPGQGLRSYGYTF
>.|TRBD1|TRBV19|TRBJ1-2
TGTGCCAGTAGTAGAGGGAGGATCGACAGGGTTGGCTACACCTTC
CASSRGRIDRVGYTF
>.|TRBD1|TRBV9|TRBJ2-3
TGTGCCAGCAGCGTAATGGACAGGGGTGGCACAGATACGCAGTATTTT
CASSVMDRGGTDTQYF
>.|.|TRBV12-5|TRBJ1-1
TGTGCTAGTGGTTTGGTACTCTCGCCAGGTTTCAACACTGAAGCTTTCTTT
CASGLVLSPGFNTEAFF
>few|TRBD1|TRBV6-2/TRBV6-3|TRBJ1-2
TGTGCCAGCAGTTATGGGACAGGGATCGGCTACACCTTC
CASSYGTGIGYTF
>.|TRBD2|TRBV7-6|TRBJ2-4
TGTGCCAGCAGCCCCGCCGGGACTAGCGGAACAAGAGGAAGCATTCAGTACTTC
CASSPAGTSGTRGSIQYF
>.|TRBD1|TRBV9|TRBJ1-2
TGTGCCAGCAGCGCGACAGGGATGGGTGGCTACACCTTC
CASSATGMGGYTF
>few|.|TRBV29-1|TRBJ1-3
TGCAGCGTTGCATCAGGCGCGATCTCTGGAAACACCATATATTTT
CSVASGAISGNTIYF
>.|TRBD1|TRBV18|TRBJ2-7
TGTGCCAGCTCACTGGGACAGCTTTCCTACGAGCAGTACTTC
CASSLGQLSYEQYF
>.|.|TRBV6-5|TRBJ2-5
TGTGCCAGCAGTTACATCCAGGGGAGTAGGGAGACCCAGTACTTC
CASSYIQGSRETQYF
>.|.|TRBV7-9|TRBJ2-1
TGTGCCAGCAGCACAGGACAGGGAGGGATAAACAATGAGCAGTTCTTC
CASSTGQGGINNEQFF
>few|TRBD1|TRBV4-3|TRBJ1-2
TGCGCCAGCAGCCATCTAGTGGGACAGGGAGCCCTTGGCTATGGCTACACCTTC
CASSHLVGQGALGYGYTF
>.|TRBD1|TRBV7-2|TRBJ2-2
TGTGCCAGCAGCATGACAGGGGGCCTCGGGGAGCTGTTTTTT
CASSMTGGLGELFF
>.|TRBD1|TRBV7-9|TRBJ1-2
TGTGCCAGCAGCTTAGAGTTGGGACAGGGCTATGGCTACACCTTC
CASSLELGQGYGYTF
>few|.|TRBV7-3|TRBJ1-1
TGTGCCAGCAGCTTAAACGCGGTGAACACTGAAGCTTTCTTT
CASSLNAVNTEAFF
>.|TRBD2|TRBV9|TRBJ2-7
TGTGCCAGCAGCGTAGGACGATTGGCGGGAGTCCACGAGCAGTACTTC
CASSVGRLAGVHEQYF
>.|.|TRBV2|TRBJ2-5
TGTGCCAGCAGTGAAGGAAACAGACAAGAGACCCAGTACTTC
CASSEGNRQETQYF
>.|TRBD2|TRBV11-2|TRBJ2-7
TGTGCCAGCAGCTCGACTATAGCGGGACCTACAAAGCAGTACTTC
CASSSTIAGPTKQYF
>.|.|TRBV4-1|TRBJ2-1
TGCGCCAGCAGCCAAGACATGGCGGCCTCCTACAATGAGCAGTTCTTC
CASSQDMAASYNEQFF
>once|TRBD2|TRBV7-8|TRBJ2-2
TGTGCCAGCAGCTTAGCGGGCGGGGGCACCGGGGAGCTGTTTTTT
CASSLAGGGTGELFF
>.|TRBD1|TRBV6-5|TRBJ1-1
TGTGCCAGCAGGCTGACAGGGGTAACTGAAGCTTTCTTT
CASRLTGVTEAFF
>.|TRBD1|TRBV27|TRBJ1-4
TGTGCCAGCAGTAAACAGGGGTTTAATGAAAAACTGTTTTTT
CASSKQGFNEKLFF
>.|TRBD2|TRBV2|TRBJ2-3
TGTGCCAGCAGTAGGACTAGCGGGGGGGGTGGCACAGATACGCAGTATTTT
CASSRTSGGGGTDTQYF
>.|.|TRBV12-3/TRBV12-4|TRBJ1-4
TGTGCCAGCAAAGAGACTAATAATGAAAAACTGTTTTTT
CASKETNNEKLFF
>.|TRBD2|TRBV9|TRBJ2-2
TGTGCCAGCAGCGTATTTACGGGAGGGACGAACACCGGGGAGCTGTTTTTT
CASSVFTGGTNTGELFF
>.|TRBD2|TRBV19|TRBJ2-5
TGTGCCAGTAGTTCGCGGGGGGGACGGCAAGAGACCCAGTACTTC
CASSSRGGRQETQYF
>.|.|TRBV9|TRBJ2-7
TGTGCCAGCAGCCCCCCAAATACAGGTCCTTTCCGCTACGAGCAGTACTTC
CASSPPNTGPFRYEQYF
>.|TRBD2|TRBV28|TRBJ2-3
TGTGCCAGCGCATCTCGGGGGGGCGTCACAGATACGCAGTATTTT
CASASRGGVTDTQYF
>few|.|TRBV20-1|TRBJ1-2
TGCAGTGCTACCAGTTCCTATGGCTACACCTTC
CSATSSYGYTF
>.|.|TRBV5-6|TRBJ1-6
TGTGCCAGCAGCTTGGGGGCGACGATTAATTCACCCCTCCACTTT
CASSLGATINSPLHF
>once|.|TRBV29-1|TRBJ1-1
TGCAGCGTTGAAGGCGCCCACAGCGGGCTGAGGACTGAAGCTTTCTTT
CSVEGAHSGLRTEAFF